The rows below give T cell receptor beta chains drawn from one sample of a study of metastatic and nonmetastatic thyroid tumors. TCRdb recomputed clones from the PCR reads via MiXCR. The sample has approximately 50,000 clones, 20% to 25% seen once. Input material: blood. All receptors derive from a female donor with papillary thyroid cancer or a benign thyroid nodule (not recorded which). Some clones in this sample may be carry-over from other donors' samples. CDR3s leave out the opening cysteine and the closing phenylalanine or tryptophan.

v_call	j_call	cdr3_aa
TRBV24-1	TRBJ2-3	ATSDPRTTEDTQY
TRBV12-5	TRBJ2-1	ASGPLSGRPSRYNEQF
TRBV20-1	TRBJ1-2	SASAGDYGYT
TRBV28	TRBJ1-3	ASTNTAGRRSGNTIY
TRBV18	TRBJ1-1	ASSGGPADTEAF
TRBV6-4	TRBJ2-1	ASSSSGKNEQF
TRBV4-1	TRBJ1-4	ASSQEQGATEKLF
TRBV5-4	TRBJ2-2	ASSAGAAGELF
TRBV10-3	TRBJ2-3	AISEIAGASDMQY
TRBV5-1	TRBJ1-4	ASSLTGEIEKLF
TRBV20-1	TRBJ2-1	SAREPTSGSGDEQF
TRBV20-1	TRBJ2-1	SSRDGRLSGNDQF
TRBV9	TRBJ2-7	ASSPRTPGYEQY
TRBV19	TRBJ2-1	ASSITAGGLYNEQF
TRBV20-1	TRBJ2-7	SARGATLGTLYEQY
TRBV5-1	TRBJ2-7	ASSLGTGINEQY
TRBV20-1	TRBJ2-3	SARQGRRDTQY
TRBV7-6	TRBJ2-3	ASSLACSTDTQY
TRBV20-1	TRBJ1-2	SARDSEAYYT
TRBV7-2	TRBJ2-1	ASSFRPARNEQF
TRBV12-3/TRBV12-4	TRBJ2-7	ASSISQAGEQY
TRBV28	TRBJ1-6	ASRTTTGGVRSPLH
TRBV18	TRBJ2-2	ASSPRRTGIISGELF
TRBV5-1	TRBJ1-1	ASSLEPGQNTEAF
TRBV9	TRBJ2-3	ASSTFTDTQY
TRBV14	TRBJ2-7	ASIHTSGWSYEQY
TRBV9	TRBJ2-5	ASSPKKGLAGEETQY
TRBV29-1	TRBJ1-1	SAMTGEAF
TRBV10-2	TRBJ2-1	ASRAGTRGVDEQF
TRBV24-1	TRBJ1-2	ATSVTGRVGYT
TRBV12-3/TRBV12-4	TRBJ2-1	ARSPLGDQF
TRBV20-1	TRBJ2-7	SAKGTSATYEQY
TRBV5-4	TRBJ2-2	ASSLGGPTGELF
TRBV20-1	TRBJ2-3	SVARGQGLLAGPTDTQY
TRBV6-4	TRBJ2-5	ASSSPRDRETQY
TRBV5-4	TRBJ2-7	ASSFVQGRLALYEQY
TRBV5-1	TRBJ2-7	ASSLGERAYEQY
TRBV11-2	TRBJ1-5	ASSLRSQGNQPQH
TRBV15	TRBJ2-7	ATRGTGTEQY
TRBV14	TRBJ2-7	ASSHWRGHEQY
TRBV20-1	TRBJ2-1	SAREDGTVYNEQF
TRBV3-1	TRBJ1-4	ASSQDTLGEKLF
TRBV6-2/TRBV6-3	TRBJ2-1	ASSCPEQF
TRBV7-9	TRBJ1-1	ASSLMGQGAF
TRBV11-2	TRBJ2-3	ASSTGRGRGADTQY
TRBV6-1	TRBJ2-7	ASSNIRDGYEQY
TRBV24-1	TRBJ2-5	ATSDNGEWETEY
TRBV7-2	TRBJ2-7	ASSSQKGNYYEQY
TRBV19	TRBJ1-1	ANKKQTNTEAF
TRBV30	TRBJ1-2	AWSTLSSRTNYGYT
TRBV25-1	TRBJ2-7	ASSPSGSYEQY
TRBV27	TRBJ2-1	ASSFGRTGGLAQYNEQF
TRBV4-2	TRBJ1-5	ASAPRDSNQPQH
TRBV4-1	TRBJ2-3	ASSPGDTQY
TRBV20-1	TRBJ2-3	SGGGGWPDTQY